This T cell receptor beta chain emerged from a study of T and B cells in COVID-19 patients. Points from the study as a whole: Highly clonal in active COVID-19, TRB repertoires exceeded healthy-donor diversity and richness at recovery.

Multiplex PCR with BIOMED2 TRB-A/B primer pools amplified TRB rearrangements. TCRdb re-called the multiplex PCR reads through MiXCR, storing one row per CDR3 protein. The profile shows 8,000 or so distinct CDR3 sequences, 40% of them singletons. About this clonotype: Its antigen is still unknown.

Blood genomic DNA input for TRB amplification was 250-500 ng. Trimming stripped 4 bases from V and 4 bases from J, with 10 bases between. Germline V CDR1 and CDR2: ENHRY, SYGVKD. CDR3 length: 14 amino acids. The specimen was blood. The receptor was derived from a human donor who had recovered from COVID-19. The chain employs TRBV10-3 and TRBJ2-2; TRBD2 might be the D (6 bases). CDR3 coding DNA: TGTGCCATCAGTGTTGTGGGGGGCACCGGGGAGCTGTTTTTT. This codes for CAISVVGGTGELFF.